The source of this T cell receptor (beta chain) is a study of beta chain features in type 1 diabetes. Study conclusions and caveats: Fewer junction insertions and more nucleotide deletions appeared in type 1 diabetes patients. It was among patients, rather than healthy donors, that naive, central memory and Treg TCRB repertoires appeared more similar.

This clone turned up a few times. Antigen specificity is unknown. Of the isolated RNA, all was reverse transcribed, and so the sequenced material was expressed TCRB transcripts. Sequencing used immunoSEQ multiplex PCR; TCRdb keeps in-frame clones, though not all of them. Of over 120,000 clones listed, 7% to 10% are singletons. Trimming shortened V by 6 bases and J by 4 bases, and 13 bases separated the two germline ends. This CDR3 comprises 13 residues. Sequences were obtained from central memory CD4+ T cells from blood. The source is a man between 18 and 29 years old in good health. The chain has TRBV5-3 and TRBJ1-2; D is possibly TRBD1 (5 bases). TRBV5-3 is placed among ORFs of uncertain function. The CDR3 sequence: CARTTDFGYGYTF. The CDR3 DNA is TGTGCCAGAACGACAGACTTCGGCTATGGCTACACCTTC.